Presented here are 13 T cell receptor beta chains from one specimen sequenced in a study of blood T cell repertoires in COVID-19. Sequenced by immunoSEQ multiplex PCR; TCRdb stores in-frame clones only, minus some. The sample lists fewer than 600,000 clones; 88% were seen once. The source material was PBMCs or T cells enriched from blood (not recorded which). The source is a woman in her 40s who had recovered from COVID-19.

The J gene is TRBJ2-7, the V gene TRBV12-3 or TRBV12-4, with 10 nucleotides matching TRBD2. The CDR3 has 13 amino acids. Losses at the gene ends were 6 bases for V and 11 bases for J; bases not matched to a gene: 10. Here the CDR3 reads CASSSTSGNYKYF. CDR3 in DNA: TGTGCCAGCAGCTCAACTAGCGGGAATTATAAGTACTTC.

The chain couples TRBV5-1 to TRBJ2-7; 7 bases are a match to TRBD2. After removal of 2 bases from V and 2 bases from J, the junction contained 10 bases not matched to a gene. This CDR3 region has 16 residues. The V gene's germline CDR1 is SGHRS and CDR2 YFSETQ. Here the CDR3 reads CASSFRTGGAPYEQYF. The CDR3 nucleotides are TGCGCCAGCAGCTTTAGGACGGGGGGTGCACCCTACGAGCAGTACTTC.

The CDR3 region is CAWDTGIRNQPQHF. Written as DNA, the CDR3 is TGTGCCTGGGACACAGGGATCCGCAATCAGCCCCAGCATTTT. The chain couples TRBV30 to TRBJ1-5; D perhaps matches TRBD1 (6 bases). Trimming shortened V by 5 bases and J by 2 bases, and 13 bases separated the two germline ends. Per germline, CDR1 GTSNPN and CDR2 SVGIG (reference sequence). The CDR3 loop spans 14 amino acids.

This chain links TRBV20-1 with TRBJ1-1; TRBD1 agrees at 9 bases. V shed 3 bases, J shed 5 bases, and the junction held 13 bases outside the gene matches. There are 16 residues in the CDR3. Germline values: CDR1 DFQATT, CDR2 SNEGSKA (reference sequence). DNA for the CDR3: TGCAGTGCTAGTTCGACAGGGGGGGTTCATAGAACTGAAGCTTTCTTT. Translating it yields CSASSTGGVHRTEAFF.

V is TRBV4-3 and J is TRBJ1-3; tentative D call: TRBD1 (6 bases). CDR1 and CDR2 (germline): LGHNA, YSLEER. Trimming took 4 bases from V and 9 from J, leaving 16 bases between them. The CDR3 is 14 residues long. DNA of the CDR3: TGCGCCAGCAGCCGAGGGACACTGGATGCCACCATATATTTT. This translates into CASSRGTLDATIYF.

The chain employs TRBV6-6 and TRBJ2-7; the match to TRBD1 covers 7 bases. Unmatched junction bases numbered 1, after V lost 1 base and J lost 4 bases. Germline loops: CDR1 MNHNY, CDR2 SVGAGI (reference sequence). The CDR3 runs 13 residues. For the CDR3, the DNA is TGTGCCAGCAGTTACTTACAGGGGTACGAGCAGTACTTC. Its protein product is CASSYLQGYEQYF.

V gene TRBV5-4 combines with J gene TRBJ1-3, with 7 bases identical to TRBD1. This CDR3 is 16 amino acids long. In germline, CDR1 is SGHNT, CDR2 YYREEE (reference sequence). The V segment lost 4 bases and the J segment 1 base; nucleotides outside the gene matches: 8. DNA for the CDR3: TGTGCCAGCAGCGACCTGGACAGGCTTTCTGGAAACACCATATATTTT. Amino acids: CASSDLDRLSGNTIYF.

This clone was detected a few times. V gene TRBV30 combines with J gene TRBJ2-2; 9 bases agree with TRBD1. The CDR3 spans 16 residues. With V trimmed by 4 bases and J by 1 base, 7 bases remained unmatched. Germline lookup yields CDR1 GTSNPN and CDR2 SVGIG (reference sequence). CDR3 nucleotide sequence: TGTGCCTGGACAGGGGACAGGGCGGGGAACACCGGGGAGCTGTTTTTT. Protein: CAWTGDRAGNTGELFF.

The V call is TRBV15, the J call TRBJ2-2; 7 bases are shared with TRBD1. The trim removed 0 bases at V and 4 bases at J, leaving 5 bases unmatched. CDR3 length equals 16 residues. Germline V gene lookup returns CDR1 LNHNV and CDR2 YYDKDF (reference sequence). The CDR3 DNA reads as TGTGCCACCAGCAGAGATCGTACAGGGGTCACCGGGGAGCTGTTTTTT. Its translation: CATSRDRTGVTGELFF.

This chain uses TRBV4-1 with TRBJ2-1, with TRBD1 matching over 7 bases. The V and J ends lost 8 bases and 7 bases, in that order; junction bases with no gene match: 11. The CDR3 contains 14 residues. Germline V lookup: CDR1 MGHRA, CDR2 YSYEKL. CDR3 sequence (DNA): TGCGCCAGCCGGCAGACAGGGCTGGGGAATGAGCAGTTCTTC. Residues: CASRQTGLGNEQFF.

The chain carries TRBV19 and TRBJ1-1; 7 bases fit TRBD1. The germline V gene encodes CDR1 LNHDA and CDR2 SQIVND (reference sequence). The CDR3 spans 11 residues. The J segment lost 7 bases and the V segment lost 6 bases, leaving 2 bases of the junction unmatched. The chain's CDR3 is CASRTGFEAFF. CDR3 bases: TGTGCCAGTAGGACAGGGTTTGAAGCTTTCTTT.

This rearrangement joins TRBV21-1 to TRBJ2-2; TRBD1 was called by the table and not checked on the DNA. TRBV21-1 is listed as a pseudogene. The CDR3 runs 16 residues. The DNA of the CDR3 is TGTGCCAGCACCCTAAAAGGGGGCGCCGACACCGGGGAGCTGTTTTTT. Its translation: CASTLKGGADTGELFF.

The chain combines TRBV5-1 with TRBJ2-7; no clear D. The V end lost 1 base, the J end lost 5 bases, and 10 bases lay between the germline ends. Germline V lookup: CDR1 SGHRS, CDR2 YFSETQ. The CDR3 runs to 13 residues. The CDR3 DNA reads TGCGCCAGCAGCTTGATCCCCCGGGACGAGCAGTACTTC. Translation gives CASSLIPRDEQYF.